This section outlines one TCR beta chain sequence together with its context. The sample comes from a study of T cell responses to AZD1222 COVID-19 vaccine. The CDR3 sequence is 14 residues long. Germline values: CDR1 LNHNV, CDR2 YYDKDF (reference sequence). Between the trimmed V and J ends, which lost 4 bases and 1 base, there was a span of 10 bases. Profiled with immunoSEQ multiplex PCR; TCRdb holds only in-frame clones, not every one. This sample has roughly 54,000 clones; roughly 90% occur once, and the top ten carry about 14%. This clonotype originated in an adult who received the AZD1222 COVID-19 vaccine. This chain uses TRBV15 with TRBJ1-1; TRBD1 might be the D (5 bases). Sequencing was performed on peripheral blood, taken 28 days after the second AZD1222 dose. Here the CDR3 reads CATSKRQPNTEAFF. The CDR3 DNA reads TGTGCCACCAGCAAACGACAGCCGAACACTGAAGCTTTCTTT.